This T cell receptor (beta chain) is drawn from a study of post-analysis software for immune sequencing data. Across the study: Both relapsing-remitting and secondary progressive multiple sclerosis featured among the disease courses, as did progressive-relapsing multiple sclerosis.

The TCR beta cDNA libraries contained unique molecular identifiers. Input amounts of roughly 0.9 to 10 million T cells were used. These gave approximately 500,000 cDNA molecules, so each molecule approximated one T cell. In TCRdb, the PCR reads were re-called with MiXCR into one record per CDR3 protein. The sample lists 430,000 or so distinct CDR3 sequences, approximately 42% occurring once. A remark on this clonotype: What it binds is not known.

Whole-study results and caveats: Among multiple sclerosis patients, normalized Chao1 diversity was significantly below that of controls.

This TCR came from a girl under 10 years old with multiple sclerosis. The specimen sequenced was blood.

The CDR3 DNA follows: TGTGCCAGCAGCCCCAGCGGGGGCTACTACAATGAGCAGTTCTTC. Its translation is CASSPSGGYYNEQFF. The chain couples TRBV7-7 to TRBJ2-1; 8 positions match TRBD2. The length of the CDR3 is 15 residues. Trimming removed 5 bases from V and 3 bases from J; junction bases left unmatched: 6. Germline V gives CDR1 SSHAT, CDR2 FNYEAQ (reference sequence). Looking up the rest from reference TRBV7-7 and TRBJ2-1 gives the full variable domain: GAGVSQSPRYKVTKRGQDVTLRCDPISSHATLYWYQQALGQGPEFLTYFNYEAQPDKSGLPSDRFSAERPEGSISTLTIQRTEQRDSAMYRCASSPSGGYYNEQFFGPGTRLTVL.